The 4 T cell receptor beta chains in this list originate from one sample, sequenced in a study of T cell clonotyping in hematopoietic cell transplantation. The protocol was immunoSEQ multiplex PCR, while the TCRdb copy is restricted to in-frame clones and leaves out a portion. This repertoire shows about 18,000 clones, about 84% found once; its top ten account for approximately 8.4%. Time point reported: recipient sample about 28 days before transplant, after cytoreduction. The source material was peripheral blood mononuclear cells, sampled before stem cell transplant. The receptor set was obtained from a man in his fifties with acute myeloid leukemia. Some clones in this sample may be carry-over from other donors' samples.

The V and J genes are TRBV11-2 and TRBJ2-7; tentatively, D is TRBD1 (6 bases). Germline V gives CDR1 SGHAT, CDR2 FQNNGV. This CDR3 is 16 amino acids long. The V end lost 6 bases, the J end lost 1 base, and 19 bases lay between the germline ends. Here the CDR3 reads CASSSYRRDTSYEQYF. Here the CDR3 DNA reads TGTGCCAGCAGTTCATATCGCCGGGACACATCCTACGAGCAGTACTTC. Full variable domain (outside the CDR3, taken from reference TRBV11-2 and TRBJ2-7): EAGVAQSPRYKIIEKRQSVAFWCNPISGHATLYWYQQILGQGPKLLIQFQNNGVVDDSQLPKDRFSAERLKGVDSTLKIQPAKLEDSAVYLCASSSYRRDTSYEQYFGPGTRLTVT.

This clone was counted only a few times. One junction end does not reproduce the germline sequence, and a read error may be involved. The V and J genes are TRBV4-3 and TRBJ1-6; possible D gene TRBD1, 5 bases. The CDR3 loop spans 9 amino acids. CDR1 is LGHNA and CDR2 is YSLEER in the germline V gene. The CDR3 DNA reads TGCGCCAGCACGGGGACGGGCAGTTTC. Protein sequence: CASTGTGSF.

The V gene is TRBV9, the J gene TRBJ2-7; tentative D call: TRBD1 (6 bases). Looked up from germline, CDR1 is SGDLS and CDR2 is YYNGEE. Between the trimmed V and J ends, which lost 3 bases and 3 bases, there was a span of 13 bases. The CDR3 sequence is 14 residues long. CDR3 in DNA: TGTGCCAGCAGCGCCCCGGGACACTTCTACGAGCAGTACTTC. As protein: CASSAPGHFYEQYF.

The chain has TRBV5-6 and TRBJ1-3; 9 bases line up with TRBD1. Trimming removed 3 bases from V and 8 bases from J; junction bases left unmatched: 9. This CDR3 is 15 amino acids long. Germline assignment: CDR1 SGHDT and CDR2 YYEEEE. The CDR3 region is CASSSTGTGQDTIYF. CDR3 DNA: TGTGCCAGCAGCTCAACCGGGACAGGGCAAGACACCATATATTTT.